Following are 9 T cell receptor beta chains from one sample sequenced in a study of CXCR3-negative and CXCR3-positive naive CD8 T cells. Findings and caveats of the study: TRB CDR3 hydrophobicity was greater in CXCR3-positive naive cells than in CXCR3-negative naive cells.

The antigens for these receptors are not known. All TRB cDNA libraries came from 5' RACE performed with UMI labels. Following a re-call of the 5' RACE reads, TCRdb has one entry per CDR3 protein and lacks DNA. This repertoire comprises about 150,000 distinct CDR3 sequences; its ten largest clones make up less than 0.55%. Sequenced: naive CXCR3+ CD8+ T cells from blood. Sample subset: CD45RO-CCR7+CD27+CD95- naive CD8+ T cells expressing CXCR3 (TNR3+). The receptors shown here come from a human donor in good health. Some clones in this sample may be carry-over from other donors' samples.

The chain combines TRBV12-3 or TRBV12-4 with TRBJ1-5. This CDR3 has 13 residues. The CDR3 sequence is CASQAGSDQPQHF.

This sequence joins TRBV12-3 or TRBV12-4 and TRBJ2-3; without DNA, the TCRdb call of TRBD1 cannot be checked. This CDR3 is built from 17 residues. Here the CDR3 reads CASSPRTGGAGGDTQYF.

The rearrangement uses TRBV4-1 and TRBJ2-7; the D gene TCRdb calls, TRBD2, cannot be checked with no DNA. The CDR3 extends over 15 amino acids. Germline values: CDR1 MGHRA, CDR2 YSYEKL. CDR3 protein: CASSQVSSAGYEQYF.

The chain uses TRBV7-6 and TRBJ1-1; checking the TCRdb D call of TRBD1 is not possible without DNA. In germline, CDR1 is SGHVS, CDR2 FNYEAQ. There are 14 residues in the CDR3. CDR3 amino acids: CASSTQGIQPEAFF.

The chain joins TRBV4-3 to TRBJ2-7. The CDR3 is 14 residues long. Germline values: CDR1 LGHNA, CDR2 YSLEER. This CDR3 reads CASSQDRVSYEQYF.

This chain uses TRBV13 with TRBJ1-3. CDR1 is PRHDT and CDR2 is FYEKMQ in the germline V gene (reference sequence). This CDR3 has 17 residues. The chain's CDR3 is CASTANADIPLENTIYF.

The rearrangement links TRBV4-3 to TRBJ2-6; TCRdb calls TRBD1, which cannot be checked without DNA. The germline V gene encodes CDR1 LGHNA and CDR2 YSLEER. The CDR3 is made up of 19 amino acids. This CDR3 is CASSQDVDRGSSGANVLTF.

The gene calls are TRBV7-9 and TRBJ2-1; the TCRdb D gene call, TRBD1, has no DNA to confirm it. Germline values: CDR1 SEHNR, CDR2 FQNEAQ (reference sequence). The CDR3 has 15 residues. CDR3 amino acids: CASSSLGVRANEQFF.

The rearrangement joins TRBV6-6 to TRBJ2-6. Per germline, CDR1 MNHNY and CDR2 SVGAGI (reference sequence). The length of the CDR3 is 15 residues. CDR3 residues: CASSYEDSGANVLTF.